These 18 T cell receptor beta chains were sequenced from one sample in a study of blood T cell repertoires in COVID-19. Sequenced by immunoSEQ multiplex PCR; TCRdb stores in-frame clones only, minus some. The table lists 300,000 to 350,000 clones, 90% to 95% of them singletons. Sequenced input: peripheral blood. These receptors all come from a woman between 18 and 29 years old who had recovered from COVID-19.

This clone was observed a single time. The chain joins TRBV10-2 to TRBJ1-5; perhaps TRBD1 as D (5 bases). V shed 7 bases and J shed 5 bases, with 15 bases lying between them. The CDR3 consists of 14 residues. Germline V CDR1 and CDR2: WSHSY, SAAADI. CDR3 residues: CASTQRGTDQPQHF. In nucleotides, the CDR3 is TGCGCCAGCACCCAAAGGGGCACCGATCAGCCCCAGCATTTT.

The V call is TRBV4-3, the J call TRBJ1-2; D gene uncertain. This CDR3 comprises 15 residues. Trimming shortened V by 0 bases and J by 3 bases, and 11 bases separated the two germline ends. Germline lookup yields CDR1 LGHNA and CDR2 YSLEER. CDR3 sequence: CASSQDRNSYYGYTF. CDR3 bases: TGCGCCAGCAGCCAAGATAGGAACAGCTACTATGGCTACACCTTC.

V and J are TRBV6-6 and TRBJ2-5; the match to TRBD2 covers 14 bases. V was pared by 2 bases and J by 5 bases, with 4 bases of the junction left unmatched. The CDR3 runs 16 residues. Germline V gene sequence: CDR1 MNHNY, CDR2 SVGAGI (reference sequence). Written as DNA, the CDR3 is TGTGCCAGCAGTTACGACCGGACTAGCGGGAGGGAGACCCAGTACTTC. Amino acid sequence: CASSYDRTSGRETQYF.

V and J are TRBV5-6 and TRBJ2-7, with 11 bases aligning to TRBD2. Germline CDR1 reads SGHDT; CDR2 reads YYEEEE. V was pared by 3 bases and J by 3 bases, with 2 bases of the junction left unmatched. The CDR3 has 14 amino acids. This CDR3 is CASSSGTSGYEQYV. CDR3 nucleotides: TGTGCCAGCAGCTCCGGGACTAGCGGCTACGAGCAGTACGTC.

This clone was seen at least ten times. CDR3 nucleotide sequence: TGTGCCAGCAGCTTGTGGGTAGCGGGAGTGGGTGAGACCCAGTACTTC. It codes for CASSLWVAGVGETQYF. V and J are TRBV5-4 and TRBJ2-5, with 9 bases identical to TRBD2. CDR3 length equals 16 residues. From germline, CDR1 is SGHNT and CDR2 YYREEE (reference sequence). Trimming removed 1 base from V and 5 bases from J; junction bases left unmatched: 9.

The chain uses TRBV30 and TRBJ1-3; tentative D call: TRBD1 (5 bases). Trimming removed 4 bases at V and 3 bases at J, with 10 bases between. This CDR3 has 13 amino acids. Germline CDR1 is GTSNPN and CDR2 is SVGIG (reference sequence). The CDR3 loop is CAWMVQGGNTIYF. CDR3 coding DNA: TGTGCCTGGATGGTCCAGGGTGGAAACACCATATATTTT.

The chain joins TRBV9 to TRBJ2-1, with 12 bases lining up with TRBD2. This CDR3 contains 16 residues. The V gene end was trimmed by 4 bases and the J gene end by 2 bases; junction bases not matched to a gene: 4. CDR1 and CDR2 (germline): SGDLS, YYNGEE. CDR3 coding DNA: TGTGCCAGCAGCCTCCGACTAGCGGGAGCCTACAATGAGCAGTTCTTC. Translation: CASSLRLAGAYNEQFF.

The rearrangement joins TRBV24-1 to TRBJ2-7, with 7 bases identical to TRBD1. V trimming: 4 bases; J trimming: 4 bases; junction bases outside the gene matches: 6. CDR1 KGHDR and CDR2 SFDVKD come from the germline V gene. The CDR3 runs 14 residues. The CDR3 sequence: CATSDRDSPYEQYV. DNA for the CDR3: TGTGCCACCAGTGACCGGGACAGCCCGTACGAGCAGTACGTC.

The chain uses TRBV5-6 and TRBJ2-3; D may be TRBD1 (5 bases). Per germline, CDR1 SGHDT and CDR2 YYEEEE. Deletions cut 3 bases from V and 7 bases from J, with 21 bases between. This CDR3 region has 16 residues. The CDR3 loop reads CASSWFGREFFHTQYF. CDR3 sequence (DNA): TGTGCCAGCAGCTGGTTCGGCAGGGAATTCTTCCATACGCAGTATTTT.

V usage is TRBV18 and J usage is TRBJ2-7; 8 nucleotides match TRBD2. The CDR3 runs 12 residues. CDR1 and CDR2 (germline): KGHSH, LQKENI. Trimming at V came to 6 bases and at J to 7 bases, leaving 5 bases not matched to a gene. The chain's CDR3 is CASSRPGGEQYV. CDR3 DNA: TGTGCCAGCTCTCGACCGGGAGGGGAGCAGTACGTC.

The rearrangement links TRBV10-2 to TRBJ1-6; 9 bases are shared with TRBD1. J was trimmed by 8 bases and V by 5 bases; bases with no gene match: 13. The CDR3 is made up of 17 amino acids. CDR1 and CDR2 from the germline V gene are WSHSY and SAAADI. The CDR3 spells CASSITGGAGGDSPLHF. CDR3 coding DNA: TGCGCCAGCAGTATAACAGGGGGCGCAGGGGGAGATTCACCCCTCCACTTT.

V and J are TRBV5-1 and TRBJ2-1, with D uncertain. Germline CDR1 and CDR2: SGHRS and YFSETQ. The CDR3 covers 13 residues. Trimming shortened V by 2 bases and J by 7 bases, and 10 bases separated the two germline ends. In DNA form, the CDR3 reads TGCGCCAGCAGCTTCGGTTCGAGGAATGAGCAGTTCTTC. Protein sequence: CASSFGSRNEQFF. The variable domain in full, with the rest retrieved from reference TRBV5-1 and TRBJ2-1, is KAGVTQTPRYLIKTRGQQVTLSCSPISGHRSVSWYQQTPGQGLQFLFEYFSETQRNKGNFPGRFSGRQFSNSRSEMNVSTLELGDSALYLCASSFGSRNEQFFGPGTRLTVL.

The chain combines TRBV6-2 or TRBV6-3 with TRBJ2-3; TRBD2 matches 13 bases. With 6 bases clipped from V and 6 bases from J, the junction kept 18 bases outside the gene matches. The CDR3 has 19 residues. Germline V gives CDR1 MNHEY, CDR2 SVGEGT. The DNA for the CDR3 is TGTGCCAGCAGCACCGACAGGAGGACTAGCGGGAGATTCGGGGATACGCAGTATTTT. This sequence encodes CASSTDRRTSGRFGDTQYF.

The V call is TRBV4-3, the J call TRBJ2-2; D uncertain. Looked up from germline, CDR1 is LGHNA and CDR2 is YSLEER. Between the trimmed V and J ends, which lost 0 bases and 7 bases, there was a span of 9 bases. The CDR3 covers 14 residues. CDR3 bases: TGCGCCAGCAGCCAAGATGGCCGGAGCGGGGAGCTGTTTTTT. Protein: CASSQDGRSGELFF.

The rearrangement uses TRBV19 and TRBJ1-2; D unresolved. The ends were cut back, 1 base at V and 5 bases at J, with 5 bases in the middle. This CDR3 region has 12 residues. The germline gives CDR1 LNHDA, CDR2 SQIVND (reference sequence). CDR3 coding DNA: TGTGCCAGTAGTATAGTCGGGTATGGCTACACCTTC. Translated, it gives CASSIVGYGYTF.

The genes are TRBV10-3 and TRBJ2-3; no clear D. Germline V gene sequence: CDR1 ENHRY, CDR2 SYGVKD. This CDR3 spans 12 amino acids. Trimming stripped 3 bases from V and 6 bases from J, with 7 bases between. CDR3 nucleotide sequence: TGTGCCATCAGTGAATTTGGCGATACGCAGTATTTT. This gives the protein CAISEFGDTQYF.

V gene TRBV6-5 combines with J gene TRBJ1-2, with D unresolved. CDR1 and CDR2 (germline): MNHEY, SVGAGI. The CDR3 extends over 14 amino acids. Trimming took off 6 bases at V and 4 bases at J, with 15 bases between the two ends. CDR3 nucleotide sequence: TGTGCCAGCAGAGGCGGCATTATCAGCTATGGCTACACCTTC. This codes for CASRGGIISYGYTF.

The chain is built from TRBV5-1 and TRBJ2-7, with 10 bases aligning to TRBD1. The CDR3 totals 14 residues. The germline gives CDR1 SGHRS, CDR2 YFSETQ. V was pared by 4 bases and J by 0 bases, with 1 base of the junction left unmatched. CDR3 in DNA: TGCGCCAGCAGCGGGGACAGGGGCTCCTACGAGCAGTACGTC. Protein product: CASSGDRGSYEQYV.